This T cell receptor beta chain comes out of a study of identical twins. Study results and caveats: Within monozygotic twins, out-of-frame TCR alpha sharing was underestimated by the models. Alpha sequences that were out-of-frame and twin-shared showed an excess of low generation probability. Potential partial confounding of zero-insertion analyses by invariant MAIT and iNKT cells was noted.

TCRdb fed the 5' RACE reads into MiXCR, producing one record per CDR3 protein. Found here are 280,000 or so distinct CDR3 sequences, about 8.3% of them singletons; the top ten hold over 2%. About this clonotype itself: Its specificity is unknown.

V lost 6 bases, J lost 0 bases, and 3 bases lay in between. Germline loops: CDR1 WSHSY, CDR2 SAAADI. CDR3 length equals 12 residues. In addition, the sample was reused for a study of yellow fever vaccine responses in identical twins.

This sequence was found in a woman aged 18 to 35 in good health. Sequences were obtained from memory (CD45RO+) T cells sorted from blood. This chain connects TRBV10-2 to TRBJ2-1; no firm D call. The CDR3 DNA reads as TGCGCCAGCAGAGCCTCCTACAATGAGCAGTTCTTC. It specifies CASRASYNEQFF.